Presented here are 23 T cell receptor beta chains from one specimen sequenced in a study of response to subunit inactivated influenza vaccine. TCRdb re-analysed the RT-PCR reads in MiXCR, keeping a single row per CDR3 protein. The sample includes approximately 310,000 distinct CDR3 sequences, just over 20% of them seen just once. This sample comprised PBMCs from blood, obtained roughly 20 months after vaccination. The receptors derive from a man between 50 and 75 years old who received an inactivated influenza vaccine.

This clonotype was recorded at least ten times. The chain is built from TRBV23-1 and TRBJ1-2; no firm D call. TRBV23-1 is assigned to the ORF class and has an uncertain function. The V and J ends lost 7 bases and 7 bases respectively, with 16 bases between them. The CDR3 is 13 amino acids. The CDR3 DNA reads TGCGCCAGCAATGCCACGGGGAAATGTGGCTACACCTTC. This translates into CASNATGKCGYTF.

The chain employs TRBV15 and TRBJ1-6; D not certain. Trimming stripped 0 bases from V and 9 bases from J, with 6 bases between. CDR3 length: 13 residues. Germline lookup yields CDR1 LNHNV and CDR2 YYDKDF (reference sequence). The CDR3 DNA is TGTGCCACCAGCAGAGACCTTTTTTCACCCCTCCACTTT. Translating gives CATSRDLFSPLHF.

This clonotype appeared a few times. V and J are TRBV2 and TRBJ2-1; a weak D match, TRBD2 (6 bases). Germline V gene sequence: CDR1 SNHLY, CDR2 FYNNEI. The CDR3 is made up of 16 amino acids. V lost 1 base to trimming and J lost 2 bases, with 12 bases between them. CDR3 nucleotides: TGTGCCAGCAGTGAAGACTGGGGGGTTCCCTACAATGAGCAGTTCTTC. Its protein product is CASSEDWGVPYNEQFF.

The CDR3 loop reads CASSYGAGASYEQYF. For the CDR3, the DNA is TGTGCCAGCAGTTACGGGGCGGGAGCCTCCTACGAGCAGTACTTC. The chain uses TRBV6-5 and TRBJ2-7; 7 nucleotides match TRBD2. Germline CDR1 reads MNHEY; CDR2 reads SVGAGI. The CDR3 runs 15 residues. Germline trimming cut 2 bases from V and 0 bases from J; bases unmatched to any gene: 4.

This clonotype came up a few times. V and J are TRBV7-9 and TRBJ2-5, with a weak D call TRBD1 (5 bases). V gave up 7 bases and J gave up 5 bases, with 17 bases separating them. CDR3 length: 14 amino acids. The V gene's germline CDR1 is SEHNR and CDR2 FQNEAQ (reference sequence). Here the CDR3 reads CASNTGQGSETQYF. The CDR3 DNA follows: TGTGCCAGCAACACCGGGCAGGGTTCGGAGACCCAGTACTTC.

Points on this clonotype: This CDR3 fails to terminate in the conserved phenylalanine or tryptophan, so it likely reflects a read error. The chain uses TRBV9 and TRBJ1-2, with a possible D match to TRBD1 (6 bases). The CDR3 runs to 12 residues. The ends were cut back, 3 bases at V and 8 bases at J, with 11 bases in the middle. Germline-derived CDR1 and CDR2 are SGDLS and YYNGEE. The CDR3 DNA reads TGTGCCAGCAGCGGGACAGTGTTCGGCTACACCCTC. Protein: CASSGTVFGYTL.

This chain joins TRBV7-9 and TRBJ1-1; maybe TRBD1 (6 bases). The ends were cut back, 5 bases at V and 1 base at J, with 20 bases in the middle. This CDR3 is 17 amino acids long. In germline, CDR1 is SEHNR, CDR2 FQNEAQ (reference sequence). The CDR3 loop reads CASSPPRFGGGNTEAFF. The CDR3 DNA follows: TGTGCCAGCAGCCCACCACGCTTCGGGGGCGGGAACACTGAAGCTTTCTTT.

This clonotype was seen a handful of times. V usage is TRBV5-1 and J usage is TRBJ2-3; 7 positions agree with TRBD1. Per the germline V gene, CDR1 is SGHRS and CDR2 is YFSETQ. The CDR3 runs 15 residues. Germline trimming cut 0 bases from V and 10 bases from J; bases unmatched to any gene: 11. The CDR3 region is CASSLATGVALAQYF. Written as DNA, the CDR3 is TGCGCCAGCAGCTTGGCCACAGGGGTAGCGTTGGCGCAGTATTTT.

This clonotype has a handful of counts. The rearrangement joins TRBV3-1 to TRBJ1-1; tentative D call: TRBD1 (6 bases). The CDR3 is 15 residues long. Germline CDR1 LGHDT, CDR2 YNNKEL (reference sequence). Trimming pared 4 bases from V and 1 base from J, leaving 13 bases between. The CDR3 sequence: CASSPFGQTNTEAFF. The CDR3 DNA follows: TGTGCCAGCAGCCCATTCGGACAGACGAACACTGAAGCTTTCTTT.

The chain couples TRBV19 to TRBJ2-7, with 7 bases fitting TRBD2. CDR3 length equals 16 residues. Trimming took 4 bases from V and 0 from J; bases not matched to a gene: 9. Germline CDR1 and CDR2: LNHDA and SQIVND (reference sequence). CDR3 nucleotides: TGTGCCAGTAGTACTCCGTATAGCGGGCGCTCCTACGAGCAGTACTTC. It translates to CASSTPYSGRSYEQYF.

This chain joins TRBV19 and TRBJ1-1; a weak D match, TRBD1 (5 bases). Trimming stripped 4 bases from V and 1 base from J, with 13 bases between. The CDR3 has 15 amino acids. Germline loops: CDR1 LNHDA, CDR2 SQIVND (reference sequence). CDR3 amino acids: CASSTRGDSNTEAFF. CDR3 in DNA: TGTGCCAGTAGTACGCGGGGGGACTCGAACACTGAAGCTTTCTTT.

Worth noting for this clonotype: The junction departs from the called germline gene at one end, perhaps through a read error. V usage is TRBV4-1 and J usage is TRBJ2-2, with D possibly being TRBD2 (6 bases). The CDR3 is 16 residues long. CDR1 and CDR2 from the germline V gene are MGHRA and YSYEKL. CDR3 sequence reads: CASSQVPGVKTGKLFF. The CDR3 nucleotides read TGCGCCAGCAGCCAAGTTCCGGGGGTTAAGACCGGGAAGCTGTTTTTT.

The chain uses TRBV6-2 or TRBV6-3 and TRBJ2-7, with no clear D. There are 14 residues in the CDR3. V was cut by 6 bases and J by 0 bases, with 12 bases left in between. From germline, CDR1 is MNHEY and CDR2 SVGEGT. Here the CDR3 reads CASRLTRSSYEQYF. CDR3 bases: TGTGCCAGCAGACTTACGAGGAGCTCCTACGAGCAGTACTTC.

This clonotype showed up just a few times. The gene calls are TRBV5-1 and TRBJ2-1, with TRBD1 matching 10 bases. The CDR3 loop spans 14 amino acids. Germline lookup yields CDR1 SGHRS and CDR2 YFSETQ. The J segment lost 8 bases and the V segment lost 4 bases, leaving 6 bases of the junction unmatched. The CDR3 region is CASSQGQGLYEQFF. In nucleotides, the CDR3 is TGCGCCAGCAGCCAGGGACAGGGGCTGTATGAGCAGTTCTTC. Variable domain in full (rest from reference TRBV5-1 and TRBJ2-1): KAGVTQTPRYLIKTRGQQVTLSCSPISGHRSVSWYQQTPGQGLQFLFEYFSETQRNKGNFPGRFSGRQFSNSRSEMNVSTLELGDSALYLCASSQGQGLYEQFFGPGTRLTVL.

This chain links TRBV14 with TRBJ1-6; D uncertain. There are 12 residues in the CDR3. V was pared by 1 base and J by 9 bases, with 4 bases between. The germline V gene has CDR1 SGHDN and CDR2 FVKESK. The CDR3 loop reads CASSQAGSPLHF. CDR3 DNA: TGTGCCAGCAGCCAAGCGGGTTCACCCCTCCACTTT.

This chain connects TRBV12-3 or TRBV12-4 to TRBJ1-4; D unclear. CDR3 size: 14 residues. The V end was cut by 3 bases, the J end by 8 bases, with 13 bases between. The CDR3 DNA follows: TGTGCCAGCAGTTTCACGACCACTAGGGAAAAACTGTTTTTT. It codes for CASSFTTTREKLFF.

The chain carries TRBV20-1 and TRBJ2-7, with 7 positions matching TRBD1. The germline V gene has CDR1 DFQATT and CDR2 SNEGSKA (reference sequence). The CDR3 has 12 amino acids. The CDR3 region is CSILTGTNEQYF. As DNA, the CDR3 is TGCAGCATTTTGACAGGGACAAACGAGCAGTACTTC.

Here the CDR3 reads CSASSSKGGTEAFF. CDR3 coding DNA: TGCAGTGCTAGTTCTAGCAAAGGAGGCACTGAAGCTTTCTTT. V and J are TRBV20-1 and TRBJ1-1; D gene uncertain. This CDR3 comprises 14 residues. V lost 3 bases to trimming and J lost 4 bases, with 15 bases between them. Germline lookup yields CDR1 DFQATT and CDR2 SNEGSKA (reference sequence).

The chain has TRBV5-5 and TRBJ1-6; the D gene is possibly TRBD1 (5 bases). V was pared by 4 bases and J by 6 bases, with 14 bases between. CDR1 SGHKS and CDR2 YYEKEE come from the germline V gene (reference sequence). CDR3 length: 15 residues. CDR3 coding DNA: TGTGCCAGCAGCCCTGGGGGTTCGGCTAATTCACCCCTCCACTTT. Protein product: CASSPGGSANSPLHF.

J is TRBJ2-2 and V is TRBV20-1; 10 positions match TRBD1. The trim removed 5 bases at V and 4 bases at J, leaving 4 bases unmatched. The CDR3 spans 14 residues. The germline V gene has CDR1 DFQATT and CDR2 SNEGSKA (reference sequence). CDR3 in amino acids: CSAPRQGATGELFF. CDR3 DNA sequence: TGCAGTGCTCCCCGACAGGGGGCCACCGGGGAGCTGTTTTTT.

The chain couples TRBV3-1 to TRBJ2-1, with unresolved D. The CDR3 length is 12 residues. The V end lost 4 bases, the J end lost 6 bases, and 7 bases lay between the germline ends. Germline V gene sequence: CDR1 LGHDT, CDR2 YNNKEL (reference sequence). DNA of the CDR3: TGTGCCAGCAGCCTTTCTGCCAATGAGCAGTTCTTC. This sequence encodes CASSLSANEQFF.

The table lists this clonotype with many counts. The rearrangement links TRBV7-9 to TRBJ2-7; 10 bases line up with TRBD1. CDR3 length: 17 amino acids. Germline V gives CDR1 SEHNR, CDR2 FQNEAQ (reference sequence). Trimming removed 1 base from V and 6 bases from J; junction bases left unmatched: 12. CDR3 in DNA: TGTGCCAGCAGCTTAGGAGATCACTGGGGGACAGGGGCCGAGCAGTACTTC. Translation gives CASSLGDHWGTGAEQYF.

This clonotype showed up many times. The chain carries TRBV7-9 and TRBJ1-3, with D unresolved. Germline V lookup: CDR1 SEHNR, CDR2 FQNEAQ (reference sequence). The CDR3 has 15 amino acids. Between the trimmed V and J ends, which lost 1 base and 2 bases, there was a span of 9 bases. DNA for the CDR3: TGTGCCAGCAGCTTAGATAGCCCGGCTGGAAACACCATATATTTT. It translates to CASSLDSPAGNTIYF.